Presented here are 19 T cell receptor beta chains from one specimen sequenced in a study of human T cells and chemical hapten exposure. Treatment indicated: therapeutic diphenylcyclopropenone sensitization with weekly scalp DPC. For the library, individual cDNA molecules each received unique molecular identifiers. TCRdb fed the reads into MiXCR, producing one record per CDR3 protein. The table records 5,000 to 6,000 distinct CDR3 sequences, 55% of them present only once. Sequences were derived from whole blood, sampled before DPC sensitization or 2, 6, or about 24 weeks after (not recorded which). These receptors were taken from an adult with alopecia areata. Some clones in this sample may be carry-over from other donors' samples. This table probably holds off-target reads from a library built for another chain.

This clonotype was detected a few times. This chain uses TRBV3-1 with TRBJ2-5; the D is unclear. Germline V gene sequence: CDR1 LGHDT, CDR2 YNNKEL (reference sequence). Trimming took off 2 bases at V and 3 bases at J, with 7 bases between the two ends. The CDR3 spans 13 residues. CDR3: CASSQWTEETQYF. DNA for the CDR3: TGTGCCAGCAGCCAATGGACCGAAGAGACCCAGTACTTC.

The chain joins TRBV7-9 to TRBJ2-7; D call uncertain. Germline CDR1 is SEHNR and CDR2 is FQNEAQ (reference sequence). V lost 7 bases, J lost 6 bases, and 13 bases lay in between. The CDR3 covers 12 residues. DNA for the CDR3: TGTGCCAGCACCACGCTAGGGATCGAGCAGTACTTC. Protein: CASTTLGIEQYF.

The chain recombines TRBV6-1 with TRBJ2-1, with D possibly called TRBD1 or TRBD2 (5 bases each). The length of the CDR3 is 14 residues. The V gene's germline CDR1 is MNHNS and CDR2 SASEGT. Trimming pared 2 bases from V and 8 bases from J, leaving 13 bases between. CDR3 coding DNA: TGTGCCAGCAGTGAATTTGATCGGGGCCATGAGCAGTTCTTC. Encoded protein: CASSEFDRGHEQFF.

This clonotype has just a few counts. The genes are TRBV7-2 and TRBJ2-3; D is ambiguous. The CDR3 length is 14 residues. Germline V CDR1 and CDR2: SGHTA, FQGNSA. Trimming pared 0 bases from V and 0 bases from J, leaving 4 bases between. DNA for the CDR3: TGTGCCAGCAGCTTAGCGGGGAGCACAGATACGCAGTATTTT. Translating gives CASSLAGSTDTQYF.

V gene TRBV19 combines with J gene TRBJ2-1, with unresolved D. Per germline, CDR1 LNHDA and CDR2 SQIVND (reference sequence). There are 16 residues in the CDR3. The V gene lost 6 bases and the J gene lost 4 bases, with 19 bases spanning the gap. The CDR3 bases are TGTGCCAGTAGCGCCGGCCCGGCCTTAGGGTACAATGAGCAGTTCTTC. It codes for CASSAGPALGYNEQFF.

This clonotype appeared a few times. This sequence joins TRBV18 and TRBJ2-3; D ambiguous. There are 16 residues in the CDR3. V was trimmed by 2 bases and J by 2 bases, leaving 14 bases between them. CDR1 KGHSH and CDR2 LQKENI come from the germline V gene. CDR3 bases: TGTGCCAGCTCACCAGCGACGGTTCAGAACACAGATACGCAGTATTTT. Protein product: CASSPATVQNTDTQYF.

CDR3 bases: TGTGCCAGCAGCTGGGGACAGGGGGCGACCGGGGAGCTGTTTTTT. It codes for CASSWGQGATGELFF. V usage is TRBV7-6 and J usage is TRBJ2-2; 12 nucleotides match TRBD1. CDR3 size: 15 residues. Looked up from germline, CDR1 is SGHVS and CDR2 is FNYEAQ. V gave up 4 bases and J gave up 5 bases; unmatched junction bases: 2.

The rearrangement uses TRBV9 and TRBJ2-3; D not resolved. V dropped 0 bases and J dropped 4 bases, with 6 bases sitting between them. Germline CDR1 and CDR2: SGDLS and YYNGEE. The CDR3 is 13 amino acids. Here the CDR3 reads CASSVALADTQYF. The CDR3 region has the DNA TGTGCCAGCAGCGTAGCGTTAGCAGATACGCAGTATTTT.

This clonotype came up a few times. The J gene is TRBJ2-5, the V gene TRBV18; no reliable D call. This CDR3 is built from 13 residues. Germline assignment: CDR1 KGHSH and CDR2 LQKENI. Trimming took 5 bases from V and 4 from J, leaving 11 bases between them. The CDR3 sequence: CASSAGWGETQYF. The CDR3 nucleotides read TGTGCCAGCTCAGCCGGCTGGGGAGAGACCCAGTACTTC.

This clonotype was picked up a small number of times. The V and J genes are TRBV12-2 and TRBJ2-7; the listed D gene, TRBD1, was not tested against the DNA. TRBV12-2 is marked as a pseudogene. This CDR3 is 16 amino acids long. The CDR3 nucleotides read TGTGCAAGTCGCTTACCTCGACAGGGGCGCTACCTGGGGCAGTACTTC. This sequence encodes CASRLPRQGRYLGQYF.

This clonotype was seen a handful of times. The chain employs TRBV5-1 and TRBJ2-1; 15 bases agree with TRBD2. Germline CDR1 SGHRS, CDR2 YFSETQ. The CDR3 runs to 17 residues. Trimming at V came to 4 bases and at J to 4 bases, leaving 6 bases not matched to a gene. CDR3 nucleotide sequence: TGCGCCAGCAGCGCCGGACTAGCGGGAGGGCCGTACAATGAGCAGTTCTTC. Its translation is CASSAGLAGGPYNEQFF. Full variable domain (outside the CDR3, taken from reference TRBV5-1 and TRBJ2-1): KAGVTQTPRYLIKTRGQQVTLSCSPISGHRSVSWYQQTPGQGLQFLFEYFSETQRNKGNFPGRFSGRQFSNSRSEMNVSTLELGDSALYLCASSAGLAGGPYNEQFFGPGTRLTVL.

CDR3 nucleotide sequence: TGTGCCAGCCATACGGAAGGGAGGGGCCTCGAGCAGTACTTC. Protein: CASHTEGRGLEQYF. The chain is built from TRBV6-2 or TRBV6-3 and TRBJ2-7, with TRBD2 identical over 7 bases. V trimming: 8 bases; J trimming: 6 bases; junction bases outside the gene matches: 13. Germline lookup yields CDR1 MNHEY and CDR2 SVGEGT. The CDR3 runs to 14 residues.

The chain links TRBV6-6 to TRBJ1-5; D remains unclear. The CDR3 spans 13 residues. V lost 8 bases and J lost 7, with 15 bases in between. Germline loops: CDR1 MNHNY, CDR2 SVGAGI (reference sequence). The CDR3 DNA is TGTGCCAGCGTCCGTACCACACGGCAGCCCCAGCATTTT. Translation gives CASVRTTRQPQHF.

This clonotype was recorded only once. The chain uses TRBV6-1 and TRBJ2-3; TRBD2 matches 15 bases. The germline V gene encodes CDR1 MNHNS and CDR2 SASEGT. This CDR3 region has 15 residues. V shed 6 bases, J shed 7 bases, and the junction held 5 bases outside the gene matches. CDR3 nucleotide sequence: TGTGCCAGCAGGGGACTAGCGGGAGGTGAGAATACGCAGTATTTT. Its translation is CASRGLAGGENTQYF.

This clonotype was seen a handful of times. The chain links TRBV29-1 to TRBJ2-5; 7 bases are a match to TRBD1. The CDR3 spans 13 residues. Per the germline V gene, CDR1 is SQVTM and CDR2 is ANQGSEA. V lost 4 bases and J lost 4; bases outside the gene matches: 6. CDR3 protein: CSVGQGNGETQYF. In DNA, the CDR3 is TGCAGCGTTGGACAGGGTAACGGAGAGACCCAGTACTTC.

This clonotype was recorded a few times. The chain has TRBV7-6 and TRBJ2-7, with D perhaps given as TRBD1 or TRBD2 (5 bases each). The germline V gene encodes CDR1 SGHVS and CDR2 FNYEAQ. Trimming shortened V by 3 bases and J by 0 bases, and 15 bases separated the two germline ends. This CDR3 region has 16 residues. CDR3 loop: CASSLAPGQSSYEQYF. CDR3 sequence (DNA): TGTGCCAGCAGCTTGGCCCCGGGGCAGAGCTCCTACGAGCAGTACTTC.

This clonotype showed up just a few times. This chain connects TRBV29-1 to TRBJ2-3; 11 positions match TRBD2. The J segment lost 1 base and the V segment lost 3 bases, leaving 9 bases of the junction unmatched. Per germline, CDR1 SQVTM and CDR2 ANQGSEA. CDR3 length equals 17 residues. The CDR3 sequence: CSVDLLAGGPRTDTQYF. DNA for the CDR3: TGCAGCGTTGATCTTCTAGCGGGAGGACCCCGCACAGATACGCAGTATTTT.

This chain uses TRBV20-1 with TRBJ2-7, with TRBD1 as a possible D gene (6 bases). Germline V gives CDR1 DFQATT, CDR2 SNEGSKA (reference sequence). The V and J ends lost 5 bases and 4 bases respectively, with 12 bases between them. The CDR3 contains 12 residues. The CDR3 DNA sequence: TGCAGTGCTGAAAAACAGGGTTACGAGCAGTACTTC. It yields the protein CSAEKQGYEQYF.

The CDR3 DNA is TGCGCCAGCAGCTCTCGGACAGGGGGCGTCGAGCAGTACTTC. It yields the protein CASSSRTGGVEQYF. The V gene is TRBV5-1, the J gene TRBJ2-7; 11 bases agree with TRBD1. The V gene end was trimmed by 3 bases and the J gene end by 6 bases; junction bases not matched to a gene: 5. Germline CDR1 reads SGHRS; CDR2 reads YFSETQ. This CDR3 is built from 14 residues.